This entry concerns a single TCR beta chain. Its target is unknown. The cohort's ophthalmopathy patients, a group with duration under 3 months, had a Clinical Activity Score of at least 3 and a NOSPECS grade of at least 4. Those patients with uncontrolled infection, other autoimmune disease, pregnancy or lactation were excluded. Germline CDR1 SGHAT, CDR2 FQNNGV. The CDR3 is made up of 13 amino acids. V shed 2 bases and J shed 2 bases, with 6 bases lying between them. Amplification yielded TCR beta CDR3 regions, with RNA transcripts as the source. Initially, a first-round RT-PCR of the TCR CDR3 employed the HTBI primer set. TCRdb re-called the multiplex PCR reads with MiXCR, one entry per CDR3 protein. The repertoire holds approximately 520,000 distinct CDR3 sequences, with around a quarter as singletons. These data are taken from a study of T cells in Graves' hyperthyroidism and ophthalmopathy. Study findings and constraints: Expanded thyroid clonotypes (above 0.001) were mostly also found in blood.

The sequence came from a woman aged 30 to 39 with Graves' ophthalmopathy. Sequences were obtained from blood. This chain uses TRBV11-2 with TRBJ2-5; TRBD2 is a possible D gene (5 bases). CDR3: CASSLTRQETQYF. In DNA form, the CDR3 reads TGTGCCAGCAGCTTAACTAGGCAAGAGACCCAGTACTTC.